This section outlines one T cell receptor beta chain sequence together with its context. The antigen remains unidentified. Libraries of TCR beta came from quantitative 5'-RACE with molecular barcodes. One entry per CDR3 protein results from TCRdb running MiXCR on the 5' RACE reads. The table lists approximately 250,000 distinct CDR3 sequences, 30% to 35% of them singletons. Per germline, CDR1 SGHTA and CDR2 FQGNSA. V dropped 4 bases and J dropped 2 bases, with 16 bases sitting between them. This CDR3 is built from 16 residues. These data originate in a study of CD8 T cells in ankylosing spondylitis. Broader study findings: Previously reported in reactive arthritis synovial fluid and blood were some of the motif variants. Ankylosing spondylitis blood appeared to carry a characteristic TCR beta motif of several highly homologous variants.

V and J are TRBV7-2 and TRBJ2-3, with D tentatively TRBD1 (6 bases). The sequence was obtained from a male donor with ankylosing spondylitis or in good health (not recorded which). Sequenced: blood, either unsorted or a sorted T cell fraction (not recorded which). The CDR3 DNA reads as TGTGCCAGCAGCTCCCTTGGGGGCCCCTCCACAGATACGCAGTATTTT. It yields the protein CASSSLGGPSTDTQYF.